A single sample is the source of the 18 T cell receptor beta chains below, sequenced in a study of tumor and adjacent non-tumor tissue in lung cancer (dated by TCRdb to between 2018 and 2020). The library was produced with multiplex PCR. Sequenced on an Illumina HiSeq 2500. TCRbeta libraries were constructed through three rounds of nested PCR with primers (Table S4) according to protocols adapted from ARM-PCR. The raw public data were reprocessed by TCRdb itself: fastp quality trimming at Q25, MiXCR clonotype calling, in-frame beta chains only. CDR3 protein duplicates are merged, each entry listing the most common genes and DNA. In all, the sample holds some 120,000 distinct CDR3 sequences, and around three fifths of those were seen once. The ten top clones hold 10% to 15% of the sample. Bulk unsorted tissue served as the source for RNA extraction, and RNA quality was assessed using a NanoDrop ND-1000 and an Agilent 2100.

Sequenced sample: lung tumor tissue. Receptor source: a man aged 25 to 40 with non-small cell lung cancer.

As concerns this clonotype: A much larger clone differs by one base, so this may be a read error. The chain uses TRBV12-3 or TRBV12-4 and TRBJ2-1; D perhaps matches TRBD2 (6 bases). There are 13 residues in the CDR3. CDR3 region: CASSSGVYNEQLF. For the CDR3, the DNA is TGTGCCAGCAGTTCGGGAGTTTACAATGAGCAGTTATTC.

V is TRBV12-3 or TRBV12-4 and J is TRBJ2-2, with 7 bases lining up with TRBD1. There are 13 residues in the CDR3. The V gene end was trimmed by 10 bases and the J gene end by 4 bases; junction bases not matched to a gene: 6. The CDR3 here is CATQGQPTGELFF. The CDR3 bases are TGTGCCACCCAGGGACAGCCCACCGGGGAGCTGTTTTTT.

This clonotype was picked up many times. This chain connects TRBV20-1 to TRBJ2-3; a possible D gene is TRBD1 (6 bases). The CDR3 sequence is 12 residues long. Germline CDR1 DFQATT, CDR2 SNEGSKA (reference sequence). Trimming shortened V by 5 bases and J by 5 bases, and 11 bases separated the two germline ends. The CDR3 is CSASQGRDTQYF. In nucleotides, the CDR3 is TGCAGTGCTTCACAGGGAAGAGATACGCAGTATTTT.

The chain carries TRBV5-6 and TRBJ2-2; D possibly corresponds to TRBD1 (5 bases). The CDR3 runs to 17 residues. The V end lost 1 base, the J end lost 1 base, and 14 bases lay between the germline ends. The germline V gene has CDR1 SGHDT and CDR2 YYEEEE. CDR3 in DNA: TGTGCCAGCAGCTTGCCAGGGTATGTCGGGAACACCGGGGAGCTGTTTTTT. The encoded protein is CASSLPGYVGNTGELFF.

In the case of this clonotype: The CDR3 carries no conserved terminal phenylalanine or tryptophan, so it likely arises from a read error. The CDR3 DNA reads TGTGCCAGCAGCCCCCGACAAGTGACGAACACCGGGGAGCTGTTTCTT. This translates into CASSPRQVTNTGELFL. This rearrangement joins TRBV11-2 to TRBJ2-2; no clear D gene. The CDR3 spans 16 residues. Trimming pared 5 bases from V and 0 bases from J, leaving 13 bases between. Looked up from germline, CDR1 is SGHAT and CDR2 is FQNNGV.

Remarks on this clonotype: A much larger clone sits a single nucleotide away, making a read error possible. The chain joins TRBV7-3 to TRBJ2-5, with D tentatively TRBD2 (6 bases). This CDR3 is 15 amino acids long. Germline CDR1 is SGHTA and CDR2 is FQGTGA. The V end was cut by 2 bases, the J end by 4 bases, with 14 bases between. The CDR3 DNA reads as TGTGCCAGCAGCTTATCGCCTAGCGTATCAGAGACCCAGTACTTC. Translation gives CASSLSPSVSETQYF.

As regards this clonotype: The junction does not match germline at one end; this may be a read error. The chain combines TRBV20-1 with TRBJ2-3; tentatively, D is TRBD2 (5 bases). Germline V gene lookup returns CDR1 DFQATT and CDR2 SNEGSKA (reference sequence). The CDR3 extends over 12 amino acids. CDR3 DNA sequence: TGCAGTGTCCCCCCTAGCACAGACACGCAGTATTTT. This sequence encodes CSVPPSTDTQYF.

This clonotype was detected ten times or more. V gene TRBV20-1 combines with J gene TRBJ1-5; D not certain. This CDR3 region has 15 residues. CDR1 DFQATT and CDR2 SNEGSKA come from the germline V gene (reference sequence). V was cut by 0 bases and J by 4 bases, with 13 bases left in between. CDR3 nucleotide sequence: TGCAGTGCTAGAGATCGTCTACAGCCTAATCAGCCCCAGCATTTT. Amino acid sequence: CSARDRLQPNQPQHF.

This clonotype occurred a few times. Its ends do not fully match the called genes, so a read error is possible. V gene TRBV6-2 or TRBV6-3 combines with J gene TRBJ2-5; 9 nucleotides match TRBD2. The length of the CDR3 is 19 residues. CDR1 and CDR2 (germline): MNHEY, SVGEGT. The CDR3 nucleotides are TGTGCCGGCAGTTACGTTCGCGCCTTCATAGCGGGGGCCGGAGTGACCCAGTACTTC. This encodes CAGSYVRAFIAGAGVTQYF.

The V call is TRBV6-5, the J call TRBJ2-7; D perhaps matches TRBD1 (5 bases). CDR1 and CDR2 (germline): MNHEY, SVGAGI. This CDR3 is 13 amino acids long. V shed 6 bases and J shed 12 bases, with 21 bases lying between them. DNA of the CDR3: TGTGCCAGCAGCCGAAGGGGCACATACGGGCTGTACTTC. This codes for CASSRRGTYGLYF.

Worth noting for this clonotype: Sequence at one end of the junction differs from germline and may be a read error. The chain is built from TRBV6-5 and TRBJ1-1; unclear D gene. This CDR3 comprises 13 residues. Germline V lookup: CDR1 MNHEY, CDR2 SVGAGI. Here the CDR3 reads CASSYHENTGAFF. CDR3 nucleotides: TGTGCCAGCAGCTACCATGAGAACACTGGAGCTTTCTTT.

CDR3 DNA: TGCAGTGCTAGTTCTATTAGGGTTGTTAATACGCAGTATTTT. Amino acid sequence: CSASSIRVVNTQYF. The chain carries TRBV20-1 and TRBJ2-3; D gene uncertain. Germline V gene sequence: CDR1 DFQATT, CDR2 SNEGSKA (reference sequence). V dropped 3 bases and J dropped 7 bases, with 17 bases sitting between them. The CDR3 contains 14 residues.

With respect to this clonotype: Germline is not matched at one junction end, which may reflect a read error. The rearrangement links TRBV4-3 to TRBJ2-3; D could derive from TRBD1 or TRBD2 (5 bases each). The germline CDR1 and CDR2 sequences are LGHNA and YSLEER. This CDR3 region has 19 residues. The DNA of the CDR3 is TGCGTCAGTAGCCAAGAATCTGCAGGGAGATCTATGGGCACAGATAGGCAGTATTTT. The encoded protein is CVSSQESAGRSMGTDRQYF.

A remark on this clonotype: The junction does not match germline at one end; this may be a read error. The J gene is TRBJ2-7, the V gene TRBV4-1, with TRBD2 identical over 9 bases. The CDR3 is made up of 17 amino acids. CDR1 and CDR2 (germline): MGHRA, YSYEKL. CDR3 region: CASSQDLAGGTHYERYF. CDR3 bases: TGTGCCAGCAGCCAAGATCTGGCGGGAGGGACCCACTACGAGCGGTACTTC.

This sequence joins TRBV12-3 or TRBV12-4 and TRBJ2-3; weak D call: TRBD2 (5 bases). CDR3 length equals 14 residues. V was cut by 0 bases and J by 4 bases, with 8 bases left in between. The CDR3 nucleotides read TGTGCCAGCAGTTTAGCGGGAGCCTCAGATACGCAGTATTTT. Residues: CASSLAGASDTQYF.

This clonotype has only a few counts. A much larger clone lies one base from this, so it may be a read error. CDR3 nucleotides: TGCACCAGCAGTGAGGACAGATGGGGCTACACCTTC. Encoded protein: CTSSEDRWGYTF. The J gene is TRBJ1-2, the V gene TRBV10-2; tentative D call: TRBD1 (6 bases). CDR1 is WSHSY and CDR2 is SAAADI in the germline V gene. The CDR3 is made up of 12 amino acids.

This chain links TRBV29-1 with TRBJ2-1, with D uncertain. The V gene lost 6 bases and the J gene lost 5 bases, with 14 bases spanning the gap. Germline values: CDR1 SQVTM, CDR2 ANQGSEA. The CDR3 spans 13 residues. CDR3 protein: CSVVSMENNEQFF. For the CDR3, the DNA is TGCAGCGTCGTGAGTATGGAGAACAATGAGCAGTTCTTC.

The count of this clonotype is one. A single base separates this from a much larger clone, so it may be a read error. This chain joins TRBV20-1 and TRBJ1-5; D not certain. The germline gives CDR1 DFQATT, CDR2 SNEGSKA (reference sequence). The CDR3 sequence is 14 residues long. The CDR3 bases are TGCAGTGATAGAGAGCGAATGGGCAATCAGCCCCAGCATTTT. Its translation is CSDRERMGNQPQHF.